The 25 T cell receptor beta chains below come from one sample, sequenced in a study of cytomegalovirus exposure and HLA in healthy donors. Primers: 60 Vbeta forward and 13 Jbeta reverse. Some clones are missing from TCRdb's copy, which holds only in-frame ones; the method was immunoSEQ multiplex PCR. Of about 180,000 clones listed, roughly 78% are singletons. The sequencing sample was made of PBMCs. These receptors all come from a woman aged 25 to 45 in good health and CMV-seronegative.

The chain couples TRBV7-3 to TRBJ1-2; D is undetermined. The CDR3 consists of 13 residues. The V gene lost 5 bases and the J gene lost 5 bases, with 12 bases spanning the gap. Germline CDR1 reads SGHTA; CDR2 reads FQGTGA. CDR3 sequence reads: CASSPQYGYGYTF. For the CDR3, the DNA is TGTGCCAGCAGCCCACAGTACGGTTATGGCTACACCTTC. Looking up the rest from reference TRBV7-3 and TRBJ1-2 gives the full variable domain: GAGVSQTPSNKVTEKGKYVELRCDPISGHTALYWYRQSLGQGPEFLIYFQGTGAADDSGLPNDRFFAVRPEGSVSTLKIQRTERGDSAVYLCASSPQYGYGYTFGSGTRLTVV.

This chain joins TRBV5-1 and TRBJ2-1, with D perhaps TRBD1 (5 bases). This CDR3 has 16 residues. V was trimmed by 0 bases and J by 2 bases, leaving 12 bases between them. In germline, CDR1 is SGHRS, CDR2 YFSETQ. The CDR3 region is CASSLVLGAPYNEQFF. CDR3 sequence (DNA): TGCGCCAGCAGCTTGGTCCTAGGGGCACCCTACAATGAGCAGTTCTTC. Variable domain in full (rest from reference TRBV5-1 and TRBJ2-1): KAGVTQTPRYLIKTRGQQVTLSCSPISGHRSVSWYQQTPGQGLQFLFEYFSETQRNKGNFPGRFSGRQFSNSRSEMNVSTLELGDSALYLCASSLVLGAPYNEQFFGPGTRLTVL.

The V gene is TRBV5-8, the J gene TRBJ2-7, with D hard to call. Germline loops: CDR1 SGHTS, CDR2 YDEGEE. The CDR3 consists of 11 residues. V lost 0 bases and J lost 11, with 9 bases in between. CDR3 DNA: TGTGCCAGCAGCTTGGGTGTCAGGAAGTACTTC. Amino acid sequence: CASSLGVRKYF.

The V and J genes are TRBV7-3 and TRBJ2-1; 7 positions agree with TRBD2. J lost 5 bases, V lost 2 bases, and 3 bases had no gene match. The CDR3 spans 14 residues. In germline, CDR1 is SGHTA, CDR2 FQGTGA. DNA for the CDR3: TGTGCCAGCAGCTTATCGGGACTAAACAATGAGCAGTTCTTC. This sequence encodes CASSLSGLNNEQFF.

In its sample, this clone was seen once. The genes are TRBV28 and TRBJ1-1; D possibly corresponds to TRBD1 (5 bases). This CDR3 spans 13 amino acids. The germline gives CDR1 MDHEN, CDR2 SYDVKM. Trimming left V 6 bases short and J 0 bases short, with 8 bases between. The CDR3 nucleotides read TGTGCCAGCAGAAGGACACTGAACACTGAAGCTTTCTTT. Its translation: CASRRTLNTEAFF.

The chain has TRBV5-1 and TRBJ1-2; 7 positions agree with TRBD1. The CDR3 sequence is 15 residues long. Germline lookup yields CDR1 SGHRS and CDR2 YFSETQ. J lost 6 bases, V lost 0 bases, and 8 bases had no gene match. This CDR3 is CASSLALRTGDGYTF. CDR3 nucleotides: TGCGCCAGCAGCTTGGCCTTAAGGACAGGAGATGGCTACACCTTC.

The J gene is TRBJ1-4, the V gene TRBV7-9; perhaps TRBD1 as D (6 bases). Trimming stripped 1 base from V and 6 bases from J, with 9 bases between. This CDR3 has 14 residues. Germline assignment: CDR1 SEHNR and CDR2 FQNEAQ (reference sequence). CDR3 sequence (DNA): TGTGCCAGCAGCTTAGGGACAGCAGATGAAAAACTGTTTTTT. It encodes CASSLGTADEKLFF.

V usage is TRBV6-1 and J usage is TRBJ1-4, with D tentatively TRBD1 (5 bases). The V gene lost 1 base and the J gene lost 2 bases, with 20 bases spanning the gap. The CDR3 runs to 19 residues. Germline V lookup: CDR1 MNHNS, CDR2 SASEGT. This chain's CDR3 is CASSEVDSSLLVTNEKLFF. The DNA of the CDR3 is TGTGCCAGCAGTGAAGTCGACAGTTCATTGCTGGTTACTAATGAAAAACTGTTTTTT.

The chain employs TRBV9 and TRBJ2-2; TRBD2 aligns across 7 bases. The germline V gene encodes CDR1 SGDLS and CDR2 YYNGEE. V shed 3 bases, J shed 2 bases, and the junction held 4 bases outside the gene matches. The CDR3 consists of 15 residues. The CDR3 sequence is CASSGGLPNTGELFF. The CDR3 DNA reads TGTGCCAGCAGCGGGGGACTACCAAACACCGGGGAGCTGTTTTTT.

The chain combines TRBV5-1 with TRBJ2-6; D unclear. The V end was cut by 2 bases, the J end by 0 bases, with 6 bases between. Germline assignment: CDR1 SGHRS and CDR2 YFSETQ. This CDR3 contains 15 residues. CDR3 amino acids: CASSFRFSGANVLTF. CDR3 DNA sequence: TGCGCCAGCAGCTTCCGGTTCTCTGGGGCCAACGTCCTGACTTTC.

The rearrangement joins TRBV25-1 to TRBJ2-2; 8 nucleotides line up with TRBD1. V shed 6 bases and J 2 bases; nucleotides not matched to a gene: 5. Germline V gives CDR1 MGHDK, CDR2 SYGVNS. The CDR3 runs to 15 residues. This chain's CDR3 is CASSRTGTNTGELFF. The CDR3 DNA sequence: TGTGCCAGCAGCCGGACAGGGACAAACACCGGGGAGCTGTTTTTT. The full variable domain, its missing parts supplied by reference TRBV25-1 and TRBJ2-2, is EADIYQTPRYLVIGTGKKITLECSQTMGHDKMYWYQQDPGMELHLIHYSYGVNSTEKGDLSSESTVSRIRTEHFPLTLESARPSHTSQYLCASSRTGTNTGELFFGEGSRLTVL.

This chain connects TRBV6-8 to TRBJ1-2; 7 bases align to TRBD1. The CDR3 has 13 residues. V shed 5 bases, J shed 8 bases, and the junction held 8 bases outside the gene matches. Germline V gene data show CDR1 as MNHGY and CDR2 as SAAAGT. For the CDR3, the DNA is TGTGCCAGCAGTCCCACAGGGGTGGGAGGCTACACCTTC. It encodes CASSPTGVGGYTF.

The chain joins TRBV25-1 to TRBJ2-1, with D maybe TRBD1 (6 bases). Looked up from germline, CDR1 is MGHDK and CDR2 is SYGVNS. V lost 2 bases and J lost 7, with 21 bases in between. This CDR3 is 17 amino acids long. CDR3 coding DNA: TGTGCCAGCAGTGAAGCAGGAACCGGGACATCGGGGAATGAGCAGTTCTTC. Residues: CASSEAGTGTSGNEQFF.

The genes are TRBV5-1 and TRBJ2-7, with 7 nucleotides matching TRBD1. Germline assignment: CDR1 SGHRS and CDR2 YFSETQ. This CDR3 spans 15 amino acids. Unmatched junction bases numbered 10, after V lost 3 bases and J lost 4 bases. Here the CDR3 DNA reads TGCGCCAGCAGCTCCAATAGACAGGGTGGTTACGAGCAGTACTTC. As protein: CASSSNRQGGYEQYF.

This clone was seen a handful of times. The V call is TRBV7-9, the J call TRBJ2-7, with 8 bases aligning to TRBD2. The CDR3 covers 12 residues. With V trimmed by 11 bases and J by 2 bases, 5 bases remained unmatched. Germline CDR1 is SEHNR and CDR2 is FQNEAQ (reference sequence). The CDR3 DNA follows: TGTGCCTCGGGGGGGGTCCCCTACGAGCAGTACTTC. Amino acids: CASGGVPYEQYF.

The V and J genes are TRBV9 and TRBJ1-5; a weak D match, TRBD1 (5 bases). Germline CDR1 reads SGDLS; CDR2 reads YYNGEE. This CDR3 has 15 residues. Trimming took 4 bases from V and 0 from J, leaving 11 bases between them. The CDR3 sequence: CASSPDSYSNQPQHF. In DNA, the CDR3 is TGTGCCAGCAGCCCCGACAGTTATAGCAATCAGCCCCAGCATTTT.

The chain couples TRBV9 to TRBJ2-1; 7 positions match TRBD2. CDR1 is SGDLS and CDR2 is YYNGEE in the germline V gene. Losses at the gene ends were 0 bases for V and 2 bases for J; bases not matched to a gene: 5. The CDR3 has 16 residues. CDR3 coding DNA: TGTGCCAGCAGCGTAGTGAGCGGGGCGACCTACAATGAGCAGTTCTTC. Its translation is CASSVVSGATYNEQFF.

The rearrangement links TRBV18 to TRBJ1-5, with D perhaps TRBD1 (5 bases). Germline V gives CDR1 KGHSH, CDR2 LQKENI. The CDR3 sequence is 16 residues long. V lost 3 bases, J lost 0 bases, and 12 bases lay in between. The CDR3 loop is CASSPKTAYSNQPQHF. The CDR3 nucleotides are TGTGCCAGCTCACCTAAGACAGCGTATAGCAATCAGCCCCAGCATTTT.

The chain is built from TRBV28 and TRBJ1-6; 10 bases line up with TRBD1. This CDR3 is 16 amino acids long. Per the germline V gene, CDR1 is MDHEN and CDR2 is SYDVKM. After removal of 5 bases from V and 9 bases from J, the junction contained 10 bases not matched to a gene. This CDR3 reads CASSGPGQGLGSPLHF. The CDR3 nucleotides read TGTGCCAGCAGTGGCCCGGGACAGGGGTTAGGTTCACCCCTCCACTTT. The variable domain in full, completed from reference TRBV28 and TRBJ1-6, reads DVKVTQSSRYLVKRTGEKVFLECVQDMDHENMFWYRQDPGLGLRLIYFSYDVKMKEKGDIPEGYSVSREKKERFSLILESASTNQTSMYLCASSGPGQGLGSPLHFGNGTRLTVT.

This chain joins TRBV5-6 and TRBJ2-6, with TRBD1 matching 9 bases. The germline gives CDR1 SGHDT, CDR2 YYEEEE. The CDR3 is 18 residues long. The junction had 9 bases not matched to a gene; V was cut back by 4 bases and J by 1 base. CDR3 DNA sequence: TGTGCCAGCAGCACGTTCGGGACAGGGAAATCTGGGGCCAACGTCCTGACTTTC. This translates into CASSTFGTGKSGANVLTF.

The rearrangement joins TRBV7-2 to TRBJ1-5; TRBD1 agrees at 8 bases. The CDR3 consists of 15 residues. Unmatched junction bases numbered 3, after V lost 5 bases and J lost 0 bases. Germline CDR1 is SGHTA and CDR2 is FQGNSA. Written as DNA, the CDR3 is TGTGCCAGCAGCCCCGACAGGGGTAGCAATCAGCCCCAGCATTTT. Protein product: CASSPDRGSNQPQHF.

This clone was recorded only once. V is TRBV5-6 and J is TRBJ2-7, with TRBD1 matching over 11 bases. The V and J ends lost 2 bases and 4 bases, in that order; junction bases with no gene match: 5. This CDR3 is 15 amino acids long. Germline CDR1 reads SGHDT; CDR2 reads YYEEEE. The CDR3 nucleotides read TGTGCCAGCAGCTTTGTGGACAGGGGGCGGTACGAGCAGTACTTC. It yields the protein CASSFVDRGRYEQYF.

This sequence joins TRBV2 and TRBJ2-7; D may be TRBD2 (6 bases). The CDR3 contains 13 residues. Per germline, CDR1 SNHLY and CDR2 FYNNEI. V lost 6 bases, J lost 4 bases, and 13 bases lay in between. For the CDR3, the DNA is TGTGCCAGCAGGGACATGGGACTTTACGAGCAGTACTTC. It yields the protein CASRDMGLYEQYF.

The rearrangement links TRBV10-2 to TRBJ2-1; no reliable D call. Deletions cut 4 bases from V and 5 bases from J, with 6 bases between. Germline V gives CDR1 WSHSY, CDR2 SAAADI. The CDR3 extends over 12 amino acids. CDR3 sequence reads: CASSVRNNEQFF. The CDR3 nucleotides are TGCGCCAGCAGTGTCAGGAACAATGAGCAGTTCTTC.

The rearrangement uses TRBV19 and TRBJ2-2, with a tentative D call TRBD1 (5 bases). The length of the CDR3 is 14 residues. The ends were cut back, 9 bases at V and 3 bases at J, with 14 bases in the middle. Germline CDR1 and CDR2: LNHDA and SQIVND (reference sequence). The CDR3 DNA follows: TGTGCCAGCCAGGGTTATAGTGACACCGGGGAGCTGTTTTTT. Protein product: CASQGYSDTGELFF.